The 9 T cell receptor beta chains given below trace back to one sample, sequenced in a study of cytomegalovirus exposure and HLA in healthy donors. Researchers ran the PCR with 60 Vbeta and 13 Jbeta primers. The assay was immunoSEQ multiplex PCR, and TCRdb's table has in-frame clones only and misses some. The sample has a few hundred thousand clones, roughly four fifths seen once. What was sequenced was PBMCs. These receptors were taken from a girl between 10 and 17 years old in good health and CMV-seronegative.

The CDR3 region is CASSVNLGAIGPQHF. DNA for the CDR3: TGTGCCAGTAGTGTCAATCTTGGAGCAATCGGGCCCCAGCATTTT. V and J are TRBV19 and TRBJ1-5; D not certain. With 5 bases removed from V and 9 bases from J, the gap between germline ends came to 20 bases. The germline V gene has CDR1 LNHDA and CDR2 SQIVND (reference sequence). The CDR3 sequence is 15 residues long.

The V call is TRBV7-9, the J call TRBJ2-1, with 7 positions matching TRBD2. CDR1 SEHNR and CDR2 FQNEAQ come from the germline V gene (reference sequence). V gave up 3 bases and J gave up 4 bases; unmatched junction bases: 6. The CDR3 loop spans 15 amino acids. The CDR3 DNA is TGTGCCAGCAGCTTTGAGGGAGGGGCGTACAATGAGCAGTTCTTC. Translating gives CASSFEGGAYNEQFF.

The chain has TRBV7-9 and TRBJ2-7; 9 nucleotides agree with TRBD1. The CDR3 is 15 residues long. J gave up 1 base and V 5 bases, and 6 bases lay outside the gene matches. Germline CDR1 is SEHNR and CDR2 is FQNEAQ (reference sequence). CDR3 DNA sequence: TGTGCCAGCAGCCAACCGGGACAGGGATCCTACGAGCAGTACTTC. Its protein is CASSQPGQGSYEQYF.

The chain is built from TRBV2 and TRBJ1-2; perhaps TRBD1 as D (6 bases). The V gene's germline CDR1 is SNHLY and CDR2 FYNNEI. Trimming stripped 6 bases from V and 8 bases from J, with 13 bases between. The CDR3 runs to 12 residues. The CDR3 nucleotides are TGTGCCAGCAGAGCAGGGGTGGAGGGCTACACCTTC. This translates into CASRAGVEGYTF. The whole variable domain, remainder taken from reference TRBV2 and TRBJ1-2, is EPEVTQTPSHQVTQMGQEVILRCVPISNHLYFYWYRQILGQKVEFLVSFYNNEISEKSEIFDDQFSVERPDGSNFTLKIRSTKLEDSAMYFCASRAGVEGYTFGSGTRLTVV.

The chain combines TRBV5-1 with TRBJ1-2; no clear D gene. The CDR3 is made up of 15 amino acids. Germline V gene data show CDR1 as SGHRS and CDR2 as YFSETQ. V lost 0 bases, J lost 5 bases, and 14 bases lay in between. For the CDR3, the DNA is TGCGCCAGCAGCTTGGGTCGGTCTCAGGAATATGGCTACACCTTC. The encoded protein is CASSLGRSQEYGYTF.

The rearrangement joins TRBV28 to TRBJ2-1, with 9 bases fitting TRBD1. Germline trimming cut 8 bases from V and 4 bases from J; bases unmatched to any gene: 9. CDR1 is MDHEN, CDR2 SYDVKM, per germline. This CDR3 is built from 15 residues. CDR3 sequence (DNA): TGTGCCAGCTGGTTGGGGGGACAGGGATACAATGAGCAGTTCTTC. This encodes CASWLGGQGYNEQFF. Together with reference TRBV28 and TRBJ2-1, the CDR3 gives the full variable domain: DVKVTQSSRYLVKRTGEKVFLECVQDMDHENMFWYRQDPGLGLRLIYFSYDVKMKEKGDIPEGYSVSREKKERFSLILESASTNQTSMYLCASWLGGQGYNEQFFGPGTRLTVL.

Written as DNA, the CDR3 is TGCGCCAGCAGCTTGGGGGGCAGCTCCTACAATGAGCAGTTCTTC. It encodes CASSLGGSSYNEQFF. The V call is TRBV5-1, the J call TRBJ2-1, with D possibly TRBD1 on 5 matching bases. This CDR3 spans 15 amino acids. The germline V gene has CDR1 SGHRS and CDR2 YFSETQ. V lost 0 bases, J lost 0 bases, and 7 bases lay in between. Looking up the rest from reference TRBV5-1 and TRBJ2-1 gives the full variable domain: KAGVTQTPRYLIKTRGQQVTLSCSPISGHRSVSWYQQTPGQGLQFLFEYFSETQRNKGNFPGRFSGRQFSNSRSEMNVSTLELGDSALYLCASSLGGSSYNEQFFGPGTRLTVL.

The chain carries TRBV18 and TRBJ1-2; unclear D gene. CDR1 KGHSH and CDR2 LQKENI come from the germline V gene. V lost 4 bases, J lost 5 bases, and 11 bases lay in between. The length of the CDR3 is 13 residues. CDR3: CASSLFGGYGYTF. In DNA form, the CDR3 reads TGTGCCAGCTCACTATTCGGAGGGTATGGCTACACCTTC.

This chain uses TRBV2 with TRBJ1-6; D is unclear. V was clipped by 6 bases and J by 5 bases, with 14 bases between them. The CDR3 spans 15 residues. Germline V gene lookup returns CDR1 SNHLY and CDR2 FYNNEI. CDR3 in DNA: TGTGCCAGCAGGTCGGATCCGGGTCATAATTCACCCCTCCACTTT. It yields the protein CASRSDPGHNSPLHF.